These T cell receptor beta chains were read from a single sample in a study of cytomegalovirus exposure and HLA in healthy donors. The table came from immunoSEQ multiplex PCR; TCRdb's copy has only in-frame clones and leaves some out. The profile shows roughly 140,000 clones, roughly 77% of them singletons. The sequencing sample was made of PBMCs. Every receptor here comes from a woman aged 25-40 years in good health and CMV-seronegative. The CDR3 runs from the conserved cysteine through the conserved F or W. A D gene is named only where the DNA matches it firmly. Size values are once, few and many counts, or a class for expanded clones, and some rows have none.

len: 15; j_gene: TRBJ2-3; abundance: -; v_gene: TRBV6-6; d_gene: TRBD2; CDR3aa: CASSHGGGGADTQYF; CDR3nt: TGTGCCAGCAGTCACGGGGGGGGCGGCGCAGATACGCAGTATTTT
len: 14; j_gene: TRBJ2-4; abundance: few; v_gene: TRBV5-6; d_gene: TRBD1; CDR3aa: CASRRQGLGNIQYF; CDR3nt: TGTGCCAGCAGACGACAGGGTCTTGGAAACATTCAGTACTTC
len: 13; j_gene: TRBJ1-3; abundance: -; v_gene: TRBV7-2; d_gene: TRBD1; CDR3aa: CASSYTGVNTIYF; CDR3nt: TGTGCCAGCAGCTATACAGGGGTAAACACCATATATTTT
len: 15; j_gene: TRBJ2-1; abundance: -; v_gene: TRBV28; d_gene: TRBD2; CDR3aa: CASSPPSGSGNEQFF; CDR3nt: TGTGCCAGCAGTCCCCCTAGCGGGAGTGGCAATGAGCAGTTCTTC
len: 15; j_gene: TRBJ2-7; abundance: -; v_gene: TRBV6-6; d_gene: -; CDR3aa: CASSYEETSSHEQYF; CDR3nt: TGTGCCAGCAGTTACGAGGAGACTAGTTCCCACGAGCAGTACTTC
len: 12; j_gene: TRBJ1-1; abundance: few; v_gene: TRBV11-2; d_gene: -; CDR3aa: CASHSWNTEAFF; CDR3nt: TGTGCCAGCCACAGCTGGAACACTGAAGCTTTCTTT
len: 9; j_gene: TRBJ1-1; abundance: -; v_gene: TRBV29-1; d_gene: -; CDR3aa: CSGGAEAFF; CDR3nt: TGCAGTGGGGGGGCGGAAGCTTTCTTT
len: 17; j_gene: TRBJ1-2; abundance: -; v_gene: TRBV7-2; d_gene: TRBD1; CDR3aa: CASSLYWQGAISYGYTF; CDR3nt: TGTGCCAGCAGCCTTTATTGGCAGGGGGCCATCAGCTATGGCTACACCTTC
len: 18; j_gene: TRBJ2-1; abundance: -; v_gene: TRBV27; d_gene: TRBD2; CDR3aa: CASSRPSRAGGSYNEQFF; CDR3nt: TGTGCCAGCAGTCGGCCCTCCCGAGCGGGGGGCTCCTACAATGAGCAGTTCTTC
len: 11; j_gene: TRBJ2-1; abundance: -; v_gene: TRBV9; d_gene: -; CDR3aa: CASQGRHEQFF; CDR3nt: TGTGCCAGCCAGGGGCGGCATGAGCAGTTCTTC
len: 16; j_gene: TRBJ2-3; abundance: -; v_gene: TRBV30; d_gene: TRBD1; CDR3aa: CAWSVGQGAVTDTQYF; CDR3nt: TGTGCCTGGAGTGTAGGCCAGGGGGCCGTCACAGATACGCAGTATTTT
len: 16; j_gene: TRBJ2-4; abundance: -; v_gene: TRBV6-6; d_gene: -; CDR3aa: CASSYLGGQTKNIQYF; CDR3nt: TGTGCCAGCAGTTACTTGGGAGGACAAACCAAAAACATTCAGTACTTC
len: 15; j_gene: TRBJ1-5; abundance: -; v_gene: TRBV9; d_gene: TRBD1; CDR3aa: CASSATGGTNQPQHF; CDR3nt: TGTGCCAGCAGCGCAACAGGGGGCACGAATCAGCCCCAGCATTTT
len: 18; j_gene: TRBJ2-3; abundance: -; v_gene: TRBV5-4; d_gene: TRBD2; CDR3aa: CASSPVSLAGGRGDTQYF; CDR3nt: TGTGCCAGCAGCCCCGTATCTCTAGCGGGAGGGCGGGGAGATACGCAGTATTTT
len: 10; j_gene: TRBJ2-5; abundance: -; v_gene: TRBV6-7; d_gene: -; CDR3aa: CASGPGPQYF; CDR3nt: TGTGCCAGCGGACCAGGGCCCCAGTACTTC
len: 14; j_gene: TRBJ1-3; abundance: -; v_gene: TRBV5-1; d_gene: -; CDR3aa: CASSLDREGNTIYF; CDR3nt: TGCGCCAGCAGCTTGGATCGGGAGGGCAACACCATATATTTT
len: 14; j_gene: TRBJ2-1; abundance: -; v_gene: TRBV7-9; d_gene: -; CDR3aa: CASSPAGGVYEQFF; CDR3nt: TGTGCCAGCAGTCCTGCCGGGGGAGTATATGAGCAGTTCTTC
len: 15; j_gene: TRBJ2-1; abundance: -; v_gene: TRBV5-4; d_gene: TRBD2; CDR3aa: CASSHSGSSYNEQFF; CDR3nt: TGTGCCAGCAGCCACAGCGGGAGTTCCTACAATGAGCAGTTCTTC
len: 13; j_gene: TRBJ1-1; abundance: -; v_gene: TRBV2; d_gene: -; CDR3aa: CASRRTELAEAFF; CDR3nt: TGTGCCAGCAGGAGGACAGAGCTAGCTGAAGCTTTCTTT
len: 15; j_gene: TRBJ1-1; abundance: -; v_gene: TRBV9; d_gene: TRBD1; CDR3aa: CASTTTGDFGTEAFF; CDR3nt: TGTGCCAGCACTACCACAGGGGATTTTGGGACTGAAGCTTTCTTT
len: 19; j_gene: TRBJ2-1; abundance: -; v_gene: TRBV7-9; d_gene: -; CDR3aa: CASSPHRTGRVGSYNEQFF; CDR3nt: TGTGCCAGCAGCCCCCACCGAACAGGCCGTGTTGGCTCCTACAATGAGCAGTTCTTC
len: 13; j_gene: TRBJ2-3; abundance: -; v_gene: TRBV7-8; d_gene: TRBD1; CDR3aa: CASSLGTVDTQYF; CDR3nt: TGTGCCAGCAGCTTGGGGACAGTAGATACGCAGTATTTT
len: 14; j_gene: TRBJ2-5; abundance: -; v_gene: TRBV11-2; d_gene: -; CDR3aa: CASSLGGAWETQYF; CDR3nt: TGTGCCAGCAGCTTGGGGGGGGCCTGGGAGACCCAGTACTTC
len: 16; j_gene: TRBJ2-5; abundance: -; v_gene: TRBV7-3; d_gene: TRBD2; CDR3aa: CASSLSTSGGTETQYF; CDR3nt: TGTGCCAGCAGCTTAAGTACTAGCGGGGGGACGGAGACCCAGTACTTC
len: 16; j_gene: TRBJ2-2; abundance: -; v_gene: TRBV5-1; d_gene: TRBD1; CDR3aa: CASSLDTGTGPGELFF; CDR3nt: TGCGCCAGCAGCCTTGACACCGGGACAGGGCCCGGGGAGCTGTTTTTT
len: 14; j_gene: TRBJ2-1; abundance: -; v_gene: TRBV11-2; d_gene: -; CDR3aa: CASSPDERVHEQFF; CDR3nt: TGTGCCAGCAGCCCCGATGAGAGGGTCCATGAGCAGTTCTTC
len: 15; j_gene: TRBJ2-7; abundance: -; v_gene: TRBV6-1; d_gene: TRBD2; CDR3aa: CASSSGTSGKKRGYF; CDR3nt: TGTGCCAGCAGTTCCGGGACTAGCGGGAAAAAACGTGGGTACTTC
len: 14; j_gene: TRBJ1-1; abundance: few; v_gene: TRBV30; d_gene: -; CDR3aa: CAGNLGHMNTEAFF; CDR3nt: TGTGCCGGTAACTTGGGGCACATGAACACTGAAGCTTTCTTT
len: 13; j_gene: TRBJ1-2; abundance: once; v_gene: TRBV5-1; d_gene: TRBD1; CDR3aa: CASSRGQEDGYTF; CDR3nt: TGCGCCAGCAGCCGGGGACAGGAGGATGGCTACACCTTC
len: 18; j_gene: TRBJ2-4; abundance: -; v_gene: TRBV7-2; d_gene: TRBD2; CDR3aa: CASSSQISGSGGKNIQYF; CDR3nt: TGTGCCAGCAGCTCCCAGATTAGCGGGAGCGGGGGCAAAAACATTCAGTACTTC
len: 16; j_gene: TRBJ2-5; abundance: -; v_gene: TRBV6-5; d_gene: -; CDR3aa: CASSYEGRSEQETQYF; CDR3nt: TGTGCCAGCAGTTACGAGGGCCGGTCAGAACAAGAGACCCAGTACTTC
len: 13; j_gene: TRBJ1-1; abundance: -; v_gene: TRBV7-2; d_gene: -; CDR3aa: CASSTQQGSEAFF; CDR3nt: TGTGCCAGCAGCACCCAACAGGGCTCTGAAGCTTTCTTT
len: 15; j_gene: TRBJ2-7; abundance: -; v_gene: TRBV6-1; d_gene: -; CDR3aa: CASSEGPHLLYEQYF; CDR3nt: TGTGCCAGCAGTGAAGGTCCGCATCTCCTATACGAGCAGTACTTC
len: 14; j_gene: TRBJ2-7; abundance: once; v_gene: TRBV21-1; d_gene: -; CDR3aa: CASSKGDRVYEQYF; CDR3nt: TGTGCCAGCAGCAAAGGGGACAGGGTGTACGAGCAGTACTTC
len: 16; j_gene: TRBJ2-3; abundance: few; v_gene: TRBV5-6; d_gene: -; CDR3aa: CASSPIARLSTDTQYF; CDR3nt: TGTGCCAGCAGCCCAATAGCGAGACTCTCCACAGATACGCAGTATTTT
len: 15; j_gene: TRBJ2-2; abundance: -; v_gene: TRBV11-2; d_gene: -; CDR3aa: CASSSRTVITGELFF; CDR3nt: TGTGCCAGCAGCTCCAGGACAGTGATCACCGGGGAGCTGTTTTTT
len: 16; j_gene: TRBJ2-4; abundance: -; v_gene: TRBV11-2; d_gene: -; CDR3aa: CASSLGEYLAKNIQYF; CDR3nt: TGTGCCAGCAGCTTAGGCGAGTACTTAGCCAAAAACATTCAGTACTTC
len: 17; j_gene: TRBJ2-1; abundance: -; v_gene: TRBV9; d_gene: TRBD1; CDR3aa: CASSGQGGRDDYNEQFF; CDR3nt: TGTGCCAGTTCCGGACAGGGCGGGCGGGATGACTACAATGAGCAGTTCTTC
len: 14; j_gene: TRBJ2-1; abundance: -; v_gene: TRBV10-3; d_gene: TRBD2; CDR3aa: CATLGLAGPNEQFF; CDR3nt: TGTGCCACCCTGGGTCTAGCGGGGCCCAATGAGCAGTTCTTC
len: 14; j_gene: TRBJ2-2; abundance: -; v_gene: TRBV9; d_gene: TRBD2; CDR3aa: CASSPSGARGELFF; CDR3nt: TGTGCCAGCAGCCCTAGCGGGGCGCGCGGGGAGCTGTTTTTT
len: 15; j_gene: TRBJ2-7; abundance: -; v_gene: TRBV9; d_gene: TRBD2; CDR3aa: CASSVGTSGYYEQYF; CDR3nt: TGTGCCAGCAGCGTTGGGACTAGCGGGTACTACGAGCAGTACTTC
len: 15; j_gene: TRBJ2-2; abundance: -; v_gene: TRBV2; d_gene: TRBD2; CDR3aa: CASRGTSGFTGELFF; CDR3nt: TGTGCCAGCAGGGGGACTAGCGGGTTCACCGGGGAGCTGTTTTTT
len: 15; j_gene: TRBJ2-5; abundance: -; v_gene: TRBV6-1; d_gene: TRBD2; CDR3aa: CASSARGLLAETQYF; CDR3nt: TGTGCCAGCAGTGCCCGGGGCCTACTAGCGGAGACCCAGTACTTC
len: 17; j_gene: TRBJ2-1; abundance: few; v_gene: TRBV7-2; d_gene: TRBD2; CDR3aa: CASSPGTSGGAGNEQFF; CDR3nt: TGTGCCAGCAGCCCCGGGACTAGCGGGGGGGCGGGTAATGAGCAGTTCTTC